This T cell receptor (beta chain) is from a study of blood T cell repertoires in COVID-19. Profiling relied on immunoSEQ multiplex PCR, and the TCRdb table lists in-frame clones only, not all of them. The sample lists approximately 240,000 clones, 75% to 85% seen once, with over 1% in the top ten. The junction had 10 bases not matched to a gene; V was cut back by 5 bases and J by 5 bases. Germline CDR1 and CDR2: MNHEY and SMNVEV (reference sequence). This CDR3 comprises 17 residues. The V and J genes are TRBV27 and TRBJ2-1; 12 nucleotides line up with TRBD2. The clonotype originates from a woman aged 25 to 39 with COVID-19, enrolled during active disease. What was sequenced was peripheral blood. As DNA, the CDR3 is TGTGCCAGCAGTAGGTTGGCTAGCGGGGGGGTGGACAATGAGCAGTTCTTC. Protein product: CASSRLASGGVDNEQFF.